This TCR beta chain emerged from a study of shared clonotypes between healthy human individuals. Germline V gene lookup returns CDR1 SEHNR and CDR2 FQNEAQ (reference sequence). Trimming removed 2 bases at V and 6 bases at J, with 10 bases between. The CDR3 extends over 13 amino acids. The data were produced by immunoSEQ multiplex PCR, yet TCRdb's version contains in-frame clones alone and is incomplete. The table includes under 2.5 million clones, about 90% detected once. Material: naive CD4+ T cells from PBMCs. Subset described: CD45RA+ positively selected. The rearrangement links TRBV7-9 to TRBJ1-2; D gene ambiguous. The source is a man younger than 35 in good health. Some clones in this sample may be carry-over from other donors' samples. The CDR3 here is CASSLQVNHGYTF. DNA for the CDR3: TGTGCCAGCAGCTTACAAGTGAACCATGGCTACACCTTC.